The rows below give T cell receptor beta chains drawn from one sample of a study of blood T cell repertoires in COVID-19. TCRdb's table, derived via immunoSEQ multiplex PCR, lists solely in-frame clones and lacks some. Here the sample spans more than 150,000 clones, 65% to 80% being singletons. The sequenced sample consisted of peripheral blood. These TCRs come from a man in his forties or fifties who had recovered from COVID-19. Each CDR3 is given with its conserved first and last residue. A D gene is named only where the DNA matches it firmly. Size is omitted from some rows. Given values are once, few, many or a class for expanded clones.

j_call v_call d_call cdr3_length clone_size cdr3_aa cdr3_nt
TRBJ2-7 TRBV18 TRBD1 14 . CASSRGQAPYEQYF TGTGCCAGCTCACGGGGACAGGCCCCCTACGAGCAGTACTTC
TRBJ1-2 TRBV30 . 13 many CAWIRSRTGGYTF TGTGCCTGGATACGGTCCCGAACGGGTGGCTACACCTTC
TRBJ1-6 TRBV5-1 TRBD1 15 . CASSPRTGPDSPLHF TGCGCCAGCAGCCCCCGGACAGGCCCCGATTCACCCCTCCACTTT
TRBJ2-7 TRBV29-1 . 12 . CSVTTGFYEQYF TGCAGCGTCACAACAGGGTTCTACGAGCAGTACTTC
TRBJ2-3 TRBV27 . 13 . CASGGSRTDTQYF TGTGCCAGCGGGGGGTCTCGCACAGATACGCAGTATTTT
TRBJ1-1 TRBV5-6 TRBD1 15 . CASRRRGRGNTEAFF TGTGCCAGCAGGCGTAGGGGGCGGGGGAACACTGAAGCTTTCTTT
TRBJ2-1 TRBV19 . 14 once CASSRTAWGNEQFF TGTGCCAGTAGTAGGACAGCCTGGGGTAATGAGCAGTTCTTC
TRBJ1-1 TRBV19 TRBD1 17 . CASSRQGVIGRDTEAFF TGTGCCAGTAGCCGACAGGGGGTAATTGGCAGGGACACTGAAGCTTTCTTT
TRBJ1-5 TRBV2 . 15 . CASRGRWGGNQPQHF TGTGCCAGCAGGGGGAGGTGGGGAGGCAATCAGCCCCAGCATTTT
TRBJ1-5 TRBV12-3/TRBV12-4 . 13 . CASSSTGDQPQHF TGTGCCAGCAGTAGCACAGGAGATCAGCCCCAGCATTTT
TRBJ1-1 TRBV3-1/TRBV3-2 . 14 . CASSQGSRVSVAFF TGTGCCAGCAGCCAAGGCTCTCGTGTAAGCGTGGCTTTCTTT
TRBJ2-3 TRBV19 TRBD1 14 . CASSSTGVTDTQYF TGTGCCAGTAGTTCGACAGGGGTGACAGATACGCAGTATTTT
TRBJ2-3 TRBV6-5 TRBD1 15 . CASSYRDSSTDTQYF TGTGCCAGCAGTTACAGGGACAGCAGCACAGATACGCAGTATTTT
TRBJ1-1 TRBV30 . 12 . CACDRLNTEAFF TGTGCCTGTGACAGGCTGAACACTGAAGCTTTCTTT
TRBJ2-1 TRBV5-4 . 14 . CASSIGAGSGEQFF TGTGCCAGCAGCATTGGCGCGGGTTCAGGTGAGCAGTTCTTC
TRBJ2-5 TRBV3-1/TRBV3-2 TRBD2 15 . CASSQGPGGEETQYF TGTGCCAGCAGCCAAGGACCGGGAGGGGAGGAGACCCAGTACTTC
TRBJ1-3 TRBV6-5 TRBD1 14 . CASSTRTGANTIYF TGTGCCAGCAGTACCCGGACAGGGGCTAACACCATATATTTT
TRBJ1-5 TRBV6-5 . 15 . CASNPVVGPNQPQHF TGTGCCAGCAACCCCGTAGTGGGGCCTAATCAGCCCCAGCATTTT
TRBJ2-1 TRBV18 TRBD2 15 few CASSVSGGRDNEQFF TGTGCCAGCTCAGTATCGGGAGGTCGAGACAATGAGCAGTTCTTC
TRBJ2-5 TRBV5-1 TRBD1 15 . CASSSRDRDGETQYF TGCGCCAGCAGCTCCCGGGACAGGGACGGAGAGACCCAGTACTTC
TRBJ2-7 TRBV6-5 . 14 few CASSYSWGEAEQYF TGTGCCAGCAGTTACTCGTGGGGGGAGGCCGAGCAGTACTTC
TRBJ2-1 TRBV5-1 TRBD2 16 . CASSLAGGGWGNEQFF TGCGCCAGCAGCTTGGCCGGGGGAGGGTGGGGCAATGAGCAGTTCTTC